This T cell receptor (beta chain) was captured in a study of a mutant IDH1 vaccine in newly diagnosed glioma. Study-wide background: Treatment recipients were approximately 62% male and around 40% female, and their mean age was about 40 years. Earlier care involved radiotherapy, temozolomide, or both, and the majority received both. Overall study findings and caveats: Top peripheral T cell clonotype shifts appeared unrelated to pseudoprogression.

The table came from immunoSEQ multiplex PCR; TCRdb's copy has only in-frame clones and leaves some out. The sample consists of about 38,000 clones, 78% of them appearing once. Time point described: baseline, week 1 (first vaccination visit). Treatment noted: pre-vaccination baseline after standard-of-care therapy. As to this clone: Antigen: not known.

There are 14 residues in the CDR3. Trimming removed 4 bases at V and 0 bases at J, with 8 bases between. Germline CDR1 reads LNHNV; CDR2 reads YYDKDF (reference sequence). The rearrangement links TRBV15 to TRBJ2-3; D gene uncertain. This sequence originates from a man in his forties with glioma. Some clones in this sample may be carry-over from other donors' samples. The material sequenced was PBMCs, taken from a glioma patient treated with radiotherapy, temozolomide or both. CDR3 residues: CATSIGLSTDTQYF. The DNA for the CDR3 is TGTGCCACCAGCATCGGGTTGAGCACAGATACGCAGTATTTT. Complete variable domain (other parts from reference TRBV15 and TRBJ2-3): DAMVIQNPRYQVTQFGKPVTLSCSQTLNHNVMYWYQQKSSQAPKLLFHYYDKDFNNEADTPDNFQSRRPNTSFCFLDIRSPGLGDTAMYLCATSIGLSTDTQYFGPGTRLTVL.